These 5 T cell receptor beta chains were sequenced from one sample in a study of T cells in Graves' hyperthyroidism and ophthalmopathy. Amplification yielded TCR beta CDR3 regions, with RNA transcripts as the source. HTBI primers were used for first-round RT-PCR of the TCR CDR3. TCRdb processed the multiplex PCR reads anew with MiXCR; each CDR3 protein has one entry. The table lists roughly 280,000 distinct CDR3 sequences, approximately 20% of them singletons. The sequenced material came from blood. All receptors come from a man aged 25 to 45 with Graves' ophthalmopathy.

The genes are TRBV5-1 and TRBJ2-7; D is perhaps TRBD1 or TRBD2 (5 bases each). Germline V CDR1 and CDR2: SGHRS, YFSETQ. The CDR3 totals 17 residues. With 4 bases removed from V and 0 bases from J, the gap between germline ends came to 20 bases. This chain's CDR3 is CASSPGFGAPSSYEQYF. In DNA, the CDR3 is TGCGCCAGCAGCCCGGGGTTTGGGGCGCCCAGCTCCTACGAGCAGTACTTC.

CDR3 loop: CASSLNDGATNEKLFF. In DNA form, the CDR3 reads TGTGCCAGCAGTTTAAATGACGGTGCTACTAATGAAAAACTGTTTTTT. The chain carries TRBV28 and TRBJ1-4; the D is unclear. Looked up from germline, CDR1 is MDHEN and CDR2 is SYDVKM. V shed 2 bases and J shed 2 bases, with 12 bases lying between them. CDR3 length: 16 amino acids.

The sample holds a few counts of this clonotype. This sequence joins TRBV12-5 and TRBJ2-7; 11 bases are a match to TRBD1. The V gene end was trimmed by 7 bases and the J gene end by 7 bases; junction bases not matched to a gene: 9. This CDR3 is built from 14 residues. Germline CDR1 reads LGHNT; CDR2 reads FRNRAP. CDR3 sequence (DNA): TGTGCTAGTGCCCGGACAGGGGGCGAGTGGGAGCAGTACTTC. Protein: CASARTGGEWEQYF.

This clonotype came up many times. CDR3 in amino acids: CASRITSTNTEAFF. CDR3 bases: TGTGCCAGCAGAATCACGTCTACTAACACTGAAGCTTTCTTT. This rearrangement joins TRBV6-1 to TRBJ1-1; no clear D gene. The V gene's germline CDR1 is MNHNS and CDR2 SASEGT. Trimming shortened V by 6 bases and J by 2 bases, and 13 bases separated the two germline ends. The CDR3 is 14 residues long.

This chain connects TRBV18 to TRBJ1-1; perhaps TRBD1 as D (6 bases). CDR1 and CDR2 (germline): KGHSH, LQKENI. This CDR3 has 13 amino acids. V was pared by 1 base and J by 6 bases, with 9 bases between. The CDR3 reads CASSPRTVAEAFF. The CDR3 DNA reads TGTGCCAGCTCACCACGGACAGTCGCTGAAGCTTTCTTT.